Many counts were recorded for the clone carrying this T cell receptor (beta chain). TCRdb re-called the RT-PCR reads through MiXCR, storing one row per CDR3 protein. The table lists about 87,000 distinct CDR3 sequences, approximately 5.2% of them singletons. The sample comes from a study of patients and donors after allogeneic stem cell transplantation. Trimming removed 0 bases from V and 1 base from J, with 12 bases in between. Germline V lookup: CDR1 DFQATT, CDR2 SNEGSKA (reference sequence). The CDR3 consists of 15 residues. The genes are TRBV20-1 and TRBJ2-5; D possibly corresponds to TRBD1 (5 bases). This receptor was obtained from a human donor who was either an allogeneic HSCT recipient or a stem cell or donor lymphocyte infusion donor (not recorded which). It is not recorded whose cells these are; they may come from a transplant donor. Sequenced: blood, either unsorted or a sorted T cell fraction (not recorded which). The CDR3 DNA follows: TGCAGTGCTAGAGATGGGGCAGCCTTCCAAGAGACCCAGTACTTC. This encodes CSARDGAAFQETQYF.